Presented here are 8 T cell receptor beta chains from one specimen sequenced in a study of blood T cell repertoires in COVID-19. The protocol was immunoSEQ multiplex PCR, while the TCRdb copy is restricted to in-frame clones and leaves out a portion. The sample records about 200,000 clones, about 88% being singletons. Sequenced sample: peripheral blood. The receptors derive from a man aged 45 to 65 with COVID-19, enrolled during active disease.

CDR3 sequence: CASRRNRDRAYGYTF. CDR3 bases: TGTGCCAGCAGACGCAACCGGGACAGGGCTTATGGCTACACCTTC. The J gene is TRBJ1-2, the V gene TRBV6-5, with TRBD1 matching over 9 bases. CDR3 length: 15 residues. V dropped 6 bases and J dropped 5; count of bases not matched to a gene: 10. Germline V lookup: CDR1 MNHEY, CDR2 SVGAGI.

The chain couples TRBV2 to TRBJ2-5; 10 bases match TRBD2. CDR1 SNHLY and CDR2 FYNNEI come from the germline V gene. The CDR3 totals 18 residues. J was trimmed by 1 base and V by 5 bases; bases with no gene match: 13. The CDR3 loop reads CASSSHGLAATIQETQYF. In nucleotides, the CDR3 is TGTGCCAGCAGTTCACATGGACTAGCGGCCACAATCCAAGAGACCCAGTACTTC.

This clone was found a few times. The rearrangement links TRBV19 to TRBJ2-3, with TRBD2 matching 12 bases. The germline gives CDR1 LNHDA, CDR2 SQIVND (reference sequence). This CDR3 is built from 17 residues. Trimming at V came to 4 bases and at J to 3 bases, leaving 8 bases not matched to a gene. This CDR3 reads CASSRKGLAGGTDTQYF. CDR3 bases: TGTGCCAGTAGTAGAAAGGGACTAGCGGGCGGAACAGATACGCAGTATTTT.

The chain employs TRBV19 and TRBJ1-2, with 10 bases that match TRBD1. CDR1 is LNHDA and CDR2 is SQIVND in the germline V gene (reference sequence). CDR3 length equals 16 residues. The V segment lost 2 bases and the J segment 2 bases; nucleotides outside the gene matches: 5. The CDR3 sequence: CASSIRAGQGNYGYTF. CDR3 DNA: TGTGCCAGTAGTATACGGGCGGGACAGGGGAACTATGGCTACACCTTC.

Only a few counts were recorded for this clone. The rearrangement uses TRBV6-5 and TRBJ1-1, with 7 bases identical to TRBD1. V was pared by 10 bases and J by 0 bases, with 5 bases of the junction left unmatched. Germline V gives CDR1 MNHEY, CDR2 SVGAGI. The CDR3 is 13 amino acids. This CDR3 reads CATNRGLNTEAFF. The CDR3 nucleotides read TGTGCCACCAACAGGGGATTGAACACTGAAGCTTTCTTT.

The gene calls are TRBV2 and TRBJ1-5; 7 bases line up with TRBD1. CDR3 length equals 14 residues. Losses at the gene ends were 6 bases for V and 3 bases for J; bases not matched to a gene: 5. Germline V gene lookup returns CDR1 SNHLY and CDR2 FYNNEI. CDR3 sequence: CASRLGQANQPQHF. CDR3 DNA sequence: TGTGCCAGCAGGCTCGGACAGGCCAATCAGCCCCAGCATTTT.

Note on this clone: One end of the junction fails to match germline, which may point to a read error. The J gene is TRBJ2-1, the V gene TRBV7-7; 8 positions match TRBD2. Germline values: CDR1 SSHAT, CDR2 FNYEAQ (reference sequence). The CDR3 is made up of 13 amino acids. In DNA form, the CDR3 reads TGTGCTAGCAGCTCCGAGCTAGCGGGCGAGCAGTTCTTC. Translating it yields CASSSELAGEQFF.

V gene TRBV2 combines with J gene TRBJ2-5; 8 nucleotides match TRBD2. Per germline, CDR1 SNHLY and CDR2 FYNNEI. V was clipped by 2 bases and J by 5 bases; unmatched bases: 4. The CDR3 is made up of 14 amino acids. CDR3 nucleotides: TGTGCCAGCAGTGAATTGGGACTAGGTGAGACCCAGTACTTC. It yields the protein CASSELGLGETQYF.